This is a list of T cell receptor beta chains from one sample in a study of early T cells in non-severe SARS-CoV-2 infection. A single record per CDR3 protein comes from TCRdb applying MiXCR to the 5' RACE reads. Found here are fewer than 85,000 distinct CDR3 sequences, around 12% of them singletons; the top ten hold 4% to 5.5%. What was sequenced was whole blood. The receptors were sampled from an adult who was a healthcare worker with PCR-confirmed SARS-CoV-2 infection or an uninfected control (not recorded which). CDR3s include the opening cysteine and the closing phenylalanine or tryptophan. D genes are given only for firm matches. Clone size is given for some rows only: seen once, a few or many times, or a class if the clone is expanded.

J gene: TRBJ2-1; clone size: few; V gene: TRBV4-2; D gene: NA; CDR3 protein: CASSQDPQYNEQFF; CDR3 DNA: TGTGCCAGCAGCCAAGACCCCCAGTACAATGAGCAGTTCTTC
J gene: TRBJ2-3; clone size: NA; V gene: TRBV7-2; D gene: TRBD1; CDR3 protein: CASSLVGTGFTDTQYF; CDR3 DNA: TGTGCCAGCAGCTTAGTCGGGACAGGGTTCACAGATACGCAGTATTTT
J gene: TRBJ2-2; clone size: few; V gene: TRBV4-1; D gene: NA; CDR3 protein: CASSRDLTGELFF; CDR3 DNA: TGCGCCAGCAGCCGTGACCTCACCGGGGAGCTGTTTTTT
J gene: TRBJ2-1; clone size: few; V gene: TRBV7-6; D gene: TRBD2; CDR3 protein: CASRGGSWNEQFF; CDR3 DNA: TGTGCCAGCAGGGGCGGGAGTTGGAATGAGCAGTTCTTC
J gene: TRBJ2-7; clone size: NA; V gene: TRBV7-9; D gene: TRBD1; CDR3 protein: CASSVAGTGGRSQYF; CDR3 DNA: TGTGCCAGCAGCGTAGCGGGGACAGGGGGCCGGTCTCAGTACTTC
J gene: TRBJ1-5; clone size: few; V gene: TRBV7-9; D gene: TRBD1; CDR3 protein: CASSAGTANQPQHF; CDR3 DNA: TGTGCCAGCAGCGCAGGGACAGCTAATCAGCCCCAGCATTTT
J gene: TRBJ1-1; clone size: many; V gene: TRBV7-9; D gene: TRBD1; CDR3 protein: CASSLKDREAFF; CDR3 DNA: TGTGCCAGCAGCTTAAAGGACAGGGAGGCTTTCTTT
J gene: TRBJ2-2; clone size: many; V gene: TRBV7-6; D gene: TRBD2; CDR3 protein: CASSLRTSGGAGTGELFF; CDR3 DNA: TGTGCCAGCAGCTTGCGGACTAGCGGGGGGGCAGGCACCGGGGAGCTGTTTTTT
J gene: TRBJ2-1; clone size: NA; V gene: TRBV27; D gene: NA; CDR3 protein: CANSTPAGRNEQFF; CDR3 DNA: TGTGCCAACAGTACGCCGGCAGGGCGGAATGAGCAGTTCTTC
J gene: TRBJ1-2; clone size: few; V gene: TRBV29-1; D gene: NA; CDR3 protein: CSVVAGANYGYTF; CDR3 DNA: TGCAGCGTTGTGGCAGGAGCTAACTATGGCTACACCTTC
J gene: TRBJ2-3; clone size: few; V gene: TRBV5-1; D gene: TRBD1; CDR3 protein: CASSPGGQPVTDTQYF; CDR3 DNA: TGCGCCAGCAGCCCAGGGGGACAGCCAGTGACAGATACGCAGTATTTT
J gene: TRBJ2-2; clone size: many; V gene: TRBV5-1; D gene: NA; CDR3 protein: CASSFDSTGELFF; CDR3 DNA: TGCGCCAGCAGCTTCGACAGCACCGGGGAGCTGTTTTTT
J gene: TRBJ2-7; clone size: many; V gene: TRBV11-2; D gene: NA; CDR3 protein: CASSSDSYEQYF; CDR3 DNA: TGTGCCAGCAGCTCTGACAGCTACGAGCAGTACTTC
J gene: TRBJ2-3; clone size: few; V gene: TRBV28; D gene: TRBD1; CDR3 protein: CASRGTGPVGDTQYF; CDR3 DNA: TGTGCCAGCAGAGGGACAGGGCCAGTGGGAGATACGCAGTATTTT
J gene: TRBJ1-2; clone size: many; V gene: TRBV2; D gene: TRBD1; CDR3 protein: CASSEGQQGFDTF; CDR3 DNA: TGTGCCAGCAGTGAGGGACAGCAAGGGTTCGACACCTTC
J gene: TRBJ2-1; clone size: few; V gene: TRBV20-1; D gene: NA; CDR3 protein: CSARDVLSGPFNEQFF; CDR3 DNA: TGCAGTGCTAGAGATGTTTTAAGCGGGCCCTTCAATGAGCAGTTCTTC
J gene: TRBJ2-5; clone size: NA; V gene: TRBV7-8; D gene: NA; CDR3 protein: CASTSLEGQETQYF; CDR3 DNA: TGTGCCAGCACCTCGTTAGAGGGCCAAGAGACCCAGTACTTC
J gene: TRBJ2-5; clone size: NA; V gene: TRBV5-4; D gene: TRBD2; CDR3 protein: CASSSGTREETQYF; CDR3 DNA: TGTGCCAGCAGTTCCGGGACTAGGGAAGAGACCCAGTACTTC
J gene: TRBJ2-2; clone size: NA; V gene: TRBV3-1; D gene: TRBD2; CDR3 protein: CASSQIGVAGNTGELFF; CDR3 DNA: TGTGCCAGCAGCCAGATCGGAGTAGCGGGAAACACCGGGGAGCTGTTTTTT
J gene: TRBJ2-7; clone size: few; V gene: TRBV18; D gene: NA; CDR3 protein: CASSPPGGSYEQYF; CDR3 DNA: TGTGCCAGCTCACCACCGGGGGGAAGCTACGAGCAGTACTTC
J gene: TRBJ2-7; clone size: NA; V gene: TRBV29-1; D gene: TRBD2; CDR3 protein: CSARIAGYEQYF; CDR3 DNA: TGCAGCGCACGGATAGCGGGCTACGAGCAGTACTTC
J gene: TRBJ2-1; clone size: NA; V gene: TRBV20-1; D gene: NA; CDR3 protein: CSAYRENEQFF; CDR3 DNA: TGCAGTGCTTACAGGGAAAATGAGCAGTTCTTC
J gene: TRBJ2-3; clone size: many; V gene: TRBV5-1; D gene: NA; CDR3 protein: CASSFRASGTDTQYF; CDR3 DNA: TGCGCCAGCAGCTTCAGAGCTTCGGGAACAGATACGCAGTATTTT
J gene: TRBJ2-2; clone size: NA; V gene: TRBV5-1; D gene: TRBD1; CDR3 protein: CASSYPVVGQVNTGELFF; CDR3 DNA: TGCGCCAGCAGTTACCCCGTCGTGGGACAGGTCAACACCGGGGAGCTGTTTTTT
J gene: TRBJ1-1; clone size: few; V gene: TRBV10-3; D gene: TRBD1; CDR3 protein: CAISTGATEAFF; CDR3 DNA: TGTGCCATCAGCACAGGGGCCACTGAAGCTTTCTTT
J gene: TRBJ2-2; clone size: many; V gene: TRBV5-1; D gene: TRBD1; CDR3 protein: CASSPSSDRGYLAGELFF; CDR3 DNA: TGCGCCAGCAGCCCCTCCTCAGACAGGGGATATCTGGCCGGGGAGCTGTTTTTT
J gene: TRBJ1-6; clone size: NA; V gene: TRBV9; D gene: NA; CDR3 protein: CASSVEGVNNSPLHF; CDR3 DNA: TGTGCCAGCAGCGTAGAGGGGGTCAATAATTCACCCCTCCACTTT
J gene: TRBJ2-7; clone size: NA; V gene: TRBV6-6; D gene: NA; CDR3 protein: CASSYDGGLLAYEQYF; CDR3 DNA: TGTGCCAGCAGTTACGACGGGGGACTTCTCGCCTACGAGCAGTACTTC
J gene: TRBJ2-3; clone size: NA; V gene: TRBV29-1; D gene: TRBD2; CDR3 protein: CSVEGSSGRF; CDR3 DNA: TGCAGCGTTGAGGGTTCGAGCGGGAGGTTT
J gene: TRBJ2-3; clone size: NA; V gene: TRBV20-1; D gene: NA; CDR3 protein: CSAREASLTDTQYF; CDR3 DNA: TGCAGTGCTAGAGAGGCTTCTTTGACAGATACGCAGTATTTT
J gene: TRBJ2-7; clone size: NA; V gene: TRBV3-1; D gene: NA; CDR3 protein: CASSQDANSLEQYF; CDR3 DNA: TGTGCCAGCAGCCAAGATGCAAACTCCCTCGAGCAGTACTTC
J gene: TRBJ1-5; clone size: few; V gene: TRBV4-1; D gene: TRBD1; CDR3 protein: CASSQFFTGVRQPQHF; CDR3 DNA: TGCGCCAGCAGCCAATTTTTTACAGGGGTACGGCAGCCCCAGCATTTT
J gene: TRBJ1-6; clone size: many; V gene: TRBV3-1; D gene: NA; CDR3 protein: CASSQGFMVSNSPLHF; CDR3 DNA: TGTGCCAGCAGCCAAGGGTTCATGGTCTCTAATTCACCCCTCCACTTT
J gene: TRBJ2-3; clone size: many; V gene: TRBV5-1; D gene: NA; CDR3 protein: CASPCWVTQYF; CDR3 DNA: TGCGCCAGCCCCTGTTGGGTTACGCAGTATTTT
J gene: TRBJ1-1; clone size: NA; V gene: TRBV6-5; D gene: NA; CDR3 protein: CASSYQPGQPNTEAFF; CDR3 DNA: TGTGCCAGCAGTTACCAGCCAGGACAGCCGAACACTGAAGCTTTCTTT
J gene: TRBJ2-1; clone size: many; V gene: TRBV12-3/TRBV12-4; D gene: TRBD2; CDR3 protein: CASRKLAGVSSYNEQFF; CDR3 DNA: TGTGCCAGCAGGAAATTAGCGGGAGTTAGCTCCTACAATGAGCAGTTCTTC
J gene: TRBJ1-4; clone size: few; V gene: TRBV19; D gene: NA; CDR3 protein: CASSGTDNEKLFF; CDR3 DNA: TGTGCCAGTAGTGGGACGGACAATGAAAAACTGTTTTTT
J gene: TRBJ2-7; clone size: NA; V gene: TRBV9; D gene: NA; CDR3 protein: CASSVGEGGTRNF; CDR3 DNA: TGTGCCAGCAGCGTAGGAGAAGGCGGGACTCGTAATTTC
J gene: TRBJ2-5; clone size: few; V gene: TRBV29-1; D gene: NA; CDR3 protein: CSVEESGVGKTQYF; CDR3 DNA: TGCAGCGTTGAAGAATCCGGGGTCGGTAAGACCCAGTACTTC
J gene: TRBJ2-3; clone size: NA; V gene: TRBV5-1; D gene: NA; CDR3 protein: CASRGWDTQYF; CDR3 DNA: TGCGCCAGCAGGGGGTGGGACACGCAGTATTTT
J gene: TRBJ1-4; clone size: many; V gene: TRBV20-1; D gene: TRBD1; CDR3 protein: CSARSGTEDEKLFF; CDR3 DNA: TGCAGTGCTAGATCCGGGACAGAGGATGAAAAACTGTTTTTT
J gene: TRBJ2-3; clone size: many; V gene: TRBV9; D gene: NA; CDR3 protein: CASSGDTDTQYF; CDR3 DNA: TGTGCCAGCAGCGGAGACACAGATACGCAGTATTTT
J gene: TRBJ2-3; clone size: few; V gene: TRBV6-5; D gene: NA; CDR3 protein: CATLDGLTDTQYF; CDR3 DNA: TGTGCCACCCTTGATGGCCTAACAGATACGCAGTATTTT
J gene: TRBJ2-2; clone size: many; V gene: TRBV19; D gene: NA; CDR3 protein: CASSSGRTNTGELFF; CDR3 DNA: TGTGCCAGTAGTAGTGGAAGGACGAACACCGGGGAGCTGTTTTTT
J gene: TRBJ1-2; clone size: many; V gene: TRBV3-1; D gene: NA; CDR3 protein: CASSHRGWEDLANYGYTF; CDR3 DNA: TGTGCCAGCAGCCACAGGGGTTGGGAGGATTTAGCTAACTATGGCTACACCTTC